This passage covers 30 T cell receptor beta chains from one sample sequenced in a study of glioma-infiltrating T cells. The iRepertoire nested amplicon-rescue multiplex PCR amplified TCR alpha and beta CDR3s from RNA. TCRdb re-called the multiplex PCR reads with MiXCR, one entry per CDR3 protein. The table lists around 130,000 distinct CDR3 sequences, 24% of them singletons. The specimen was glioma tissue, nonneoplastic brain tissue, or PBMCs (not recorded which). The receptors were sampled from a human donor with low-grade glioma or glioblastoma, undergoing nonglioma brain surgery, or in good health (not recorded which).

In its sample, this clonotype was seen many times. The V gene is TRBV20-1, the J gene TRBJ2-1, with D unresolved. Per the germline V gene, CDR1 is DFQATT and CDR2 is SNEGSKA (reference sequence). The CDR3 contains 14 residues. Trimming removed 0 bases at V and 0 bases at J, with 6 bases between. CDR3 DNA: TGCAGTGCTAGAGATTTTAACTCCTACAATGAGCAGTTCTTC. This sequence encodes CSARDFNSYNEQFF.

The table lists this clonotype with many counts. CDR3 loop: CASSASGSSYNEQFF. The CDR3 coding sequence is TGTGCCAGCAGTGCGAGCGGAAGCTCCTACAATGAGCAGTTCTTC. This chain links TRBV6-1 with TRBJ2-1, with a possible D match to TRBD2 (5 bases). The V gene's germline CDR1 is MNHNS and CDR2 SASEGT. Between the trimmed V and J ends, which lost 4 bases and 0 bases, there was a span of 10 bases. The CDR3 runs to 15 residues.

This clonotype was seen just once. The chain uses TRBV29-1 and TRBJ2-1; D unclear. Per the germline V gene, CDR1 is SQVTM and CDR2 is ANQGSEA. The CDR3 is 13 amino acids. With 8 bases removed from V and 2 bases from J, the gap between germline ends came to 13 bases. The DNA of the CDR3 is TGCAGCTATGCGATCCCACCCTACAATGAGCAGTTCTTC. Protein: CSYAIPPYNEQFF.

This clonotype was observed a few times. The chain recombines TRBV27 with TRBJ2-2; D is possibly TRBD1 (8 bases). Trimming stripped 1 base from V and 3 bases from J, with 15 bases between. Looked up from germline, CDR1 is MNHEY and CDR2 is SMNVEV (reference sequence). The CDR3 sequence is 17 residues long. The CDR3 region is CASSLLDRAGDTGELFF. In DNA, the CDR3 is TGTGCCAGCAGTTTATTGGACAGGGCGGGAGACACCGGGGAGCTGTTTTTT.

V is TRBV6-1 and J is TRBJ2-7, with TRBD1 as a possible D gene (6 bases). This CDR3 contains 13 residues. Germline values: CDR1 MNHNS, CDR2 SASEGT. V was pared by 5 bases and J by 3 bases, with 11 bases between. The CDR3 bases are TGTGCCAGCAGTAAATCAGGGGTCTACGAGCAGTACGTC. Amino acids: CASSKSGVYEQYV.

For this clonotype: Its ends do not fully match the called genes, so a read error is possible. V and J are TRBV29-1 and TRBJ1-1, with 7 bases that match TRBD1. CDR1 and CDR2 from the germline V gene are SQVTM and ANQGSEA. The CDR3 totals 14 residues. CDR3 sequence (DNA): TGCAGCGTTGTGGAGGGACAGTTGGGCACTGAAGCTCTCTTT. Translated: CSVVEGQLGTEALF.

This clonotype was counted between two and nine times. This rearrangement joins TRBV4-1 to TRBJ1-2; D possibly corresponds to TRBD1 (5 bases). In germline, CDR1 is MGHRA, CDR2 YSYEKL. Trimming removed 7 bases at V and 0 bases at J, with 33 bases between. This CDR3 spans 21 amino acids. DNA for the CDR3: TGCGCCAGCACCAAACTCACAAACCGATTGGTGGGAGACAGAGCTAACTATGGCTACACCTTC. Residues: CASTKLTNRLVGDRANYGYTF.

V is TRBV7-2 and J is TRBJ2-5, with TRBD2 as a possible D gene (6 bases). Germline-derived CDR1 and CDR2 are SGHTA and FQGNSA. The CDR3 has 14 amino acids. V gave up 3 bases and J gave up 5 bases, with 13 bases separating them. Written as DNA, the CDR3 is TGTGCCAGCAGCTTTGCGGGGACCGGGGAGACCCAGTACTTC. Translation gives CASSFAGTGETQYF.

The CDR3, as DNA: TGTGCCAGCAGCCCCCAAGCGGGCGTCTACGAGCAGTACGTC. Translating gives CASSPQAGVYEQYV. This chain connects TRBV7-6 to TRBJ2-7, with D perhaps matching TRBD2 (6 bases). The V gene's germline CDR1 is SGHVS and CDR2 FNYEAQ. The CDR3 sequence is 14 residues long. Trimming took off 5 bases at V and 3 bases at J, with 14 bases between the two ends.

The chain couples TRBV4-1 to TRBJ1-2; maybe TRBD1 (5 bases). The germline V gene encodes CDR1 MGHRA and CDR2 YSYEKL. The CDR3 has 16 residues. V was shortened by 0 bases and J by 8 bases, with 19 bases between the two germline ends. CDR3 protein: CASSQEAPGLLQGYTF. CDR3 coding DNA: TGCGCCAGCAGCCAAGAGGCCCCGGGACTATTACAAGGCTACACCTTC.

This clonotype was observed a handful of times. This rearrangement joins TRBV7-3 to TRBJ2-5; TRBD2 matches at 16 bases. The V gene end was trimmed by 5 bases and the J gene end by 2 bases; junction bases not matched to a gene: 8. This CDR3 spans 18 amino acids. In germline, CDR1 is SGHTA, CDR2 FQGTGA. DNA of the CDR3: TGTGCCAGCAGCCCCACGGGACTAGCGGGGGGGGCACAAGAGACCCAGTACTTC. Translation: CASSPTGLAGGAQETQYF.

In this sample, this clonotype turned up many times. The V call is TRBV6-1, the J call TRBJ1-5; 7 bases fit TRBD1. The CDR3 runs to 14 residues. After removal of 2 bases from V and 5 bases from J, the junction contained 3 bases not matched to a gene. Looked up from germline, CDR1 is MNHNS and CDR2 is SASEGT. DNA for the CDR3: TGTGCCAGCAGTGAAAGGGGGCAAGATCAGCCCCAGCATTTT. It translates to CASSERGQDQPQHF.

This clonotype showed up just a few times. The rearrangement joins TRBV28 to TRBJ1-1, with unresolved D. CDR3 size: 16 residues. Trimming stripped 1 base from V and 3 bases from J, with 15 bases between. CDR1 is MDHEN, CDR2 SYDVKM, per germline. CDR3 sequence: CASSLYAAAGHTEAFF. The CDR3 DNA sequence: TGTGCCAGCAGTTTATATGCCGCGGCCGGGCACACTGAAGCTTTCTTT.

As for this clonotype: This may come from a read error, since a much larger clone is one base off. The chain couples TRBV6-2 or TRBV6-3 to TRBJ1-4; D gene uncertain. The CDR3 totals 15 residues. V was clipped by 6 bases and J by 8 bases, with 19 bases between them. Germline CDR1 and CDR2: MNHEY and SVGEGT. CDR3 in DNA: TGTGCCAGCAGCCAACTCGGTCCCCTCCGCGAAAAACTGTTTTTT. Amino acid sequence: CASSQLGPLREKLFF.

The rearrangement links TRBV24-1 to TRBJ1-2; perhaps TRBD1 as D (5 bases). Germline loops: CDR1 KGHDR, CDR2 SFDVKD. V dropped 0 bases and J dropped 5 bases, with 9 bases sitting between them. This CDR3 spans 14 amino acids. The CDR3 DNA follows: TGTGCCACCAGTGATTTGCGGCAGGGTTATGGCTACACCTTC. Encoded protein: CATSDLRQGYGYTF.

This chain connects TRBV4-1 to TRBJ2-1; TRBD2 matches at 8 bases. The CDR3 has 15 residues. The J segment lost 8 bases and the V segment lost 4 bases, leaving 10 bases of the junction unmatched. Germline values: CDR1 MGHRA, CDR2 YSYEKL. The CDR3 here is CASSRVSGGWDEQFF. The CDR3 DNA sequence: TGCGCCAGCAGCCGGGTCAGCGGGGGCTGGGATGAGCAGTTCTTC.

This clonotype was picked up many times. The rearrangement uses TRBV4-1 and TRBJ1-5; 8 bases line up with TRBD1. The CDR3 has 16 amino acids. V lost 1 base, J lost 1 base, and 3 bases stayed unmatched. The germline CDR1 and CDR2 sequences are MGHRA and YSYEKL. CDR3 in amino acids: CASSQVTGVSNQPQHF. The CDR3 coding sequence is TGCGCCAGCAGCCAAGTGACAGGGGTGAGCAATCAGCCCCAGCATTTT.

There are many counts of this clonotype. V usage is TRBV20-1 and J usage is TRBJ2-1; no clear D gene. V was trimmed by 2 bases and J by 2 bases, leaving 10 bases between them. The CDR3 has 14 amino acids. Per germline, CDR1 DFQATT and CDR2 SNEGSKA (reference sequence). The CDR3, as DNA: TGCAGTGCTAGACAAGGACCCACCTACAATGAGCAGTTCTTC. Translated: CSARQGPTYNEQFF.

The V gene is TRBV12-3 or TRBV12-4, the J gene TRBJ2-5; possible D gene TRBD2, 5 bases. V lost 6 bases, J lost 1 base, and 15 bases lay in between. The CDR3 has 15 amino acids. CDR3 in DNA: TGTGCCAGCAGCCGTCCGACGGGAACCCAAGAGACCCAGTACTTC. It encodes CASSRPTGTQETQYF.

This chain uses TRBV2 with TRBJ1-6; 8 positions agree with TRBD1. The junction had 6 bases not matched to a gene; V was cut back by 4 bases and J by 7 bases. CDR1 is SNHLY and CDR2 is FYNNEI in the germline V gene. This CDR3 region has 15 residues. CDR3 bases: TGTGCCAGCAGTGCGAGGACAGGGCGGAATTCACCCCTCCACTTT. Protein: CASSARTGRNSPLHF.

The J gene is TRBJ2-1, the V gene TRBV20-1; D remains unclear. Trimming left V 7 bases short and J 8 bases short, with 15 bases between. The CDR3 runs to 12 residues. Germline CDR1 DFQATT, CDR2 SNEGSKA (reference sequence). CDR3 in DNA: TGCAGTGTGGCGAGGAGTTACGATGAGCAGTTCTTC. Translated, it gives CSVARSYDEQFF.

The rearrangement uses TRBV6-6 and TRBJ2-7; no clear D. The CDR3 runs to 12 residues. Trimming cost V 2 bases and J 3 bases, with 5 bases left between them. Germline lookup yields CDR1 MNHNY and CDR2 SVGAGI (reference sequence). DNA for the CDR3: TGTGCCAGCAGTTACGGGAACTACGAGCAGTACGTC. Translation: CASSYGNYEQYV.

There are many counts of this clonotype. The gene calls are TRBV20-1 and TRBJ2-5, with 11 positions matching TRBD2. J was trimmed by 0 bases and V by 3 bases; bases with no gene match: 6. Germline V gene lookup returns CDR1 DFQATT and CDR2 SNEGSKA (reference sequence). The CDR3 length is 16 residues. CDR3 coding DNA: TGCAGTGCTAGGATCCCACTAGCGGGGGACCAAGAGACCCAGTACTTC. It encodes CSARIPLAGDQETQYF.

This chain joins TRBV2 and TRBJ1-5; a possible D gene is TRBD1 (5 bases). Trimming stripped 6 bases from V and 4 bases from J, with 16 bases between. The CDR3 is made up of 15 amino acids. Germline assignment: CDR1 SNHLY and CDR2 FYNNEI. DNA of the CDR3: TGTGCCAGCAGCGTAGTGGGGGTTCTTAATCAGCCCCAGCATTTT. It specifies CASSVVGVLNQPQHF.

This clonotype was picked up a small number of times. V is TRBV6-1 and J is TRBJ2-5; D is possibly TRBD1 (6 bases). The CDR3 spans 14 residues. Germline values: CDR1 MNHNS, CDR2 SASEGT. Trimming took off 6 bases at V and 0 bases at J, with 11 bases between the two ends. CDR3 in amino acids: CASRLYRDQETQYF. The CDR3 DNA reads TGTGCCAGCAGGCTCTACAGGGACCAAGAGACCCAGTACTTC.

This clonotype has a handful of counts. V usage is TRBV6-1 and J usage is TRBJ2-5, with a possible D match to TRBD1 (5 bases). CDR1 is MNHNS, CDR2 SASEGT, per germline. The CDR3 is 13 residues long. Trimming shortened V by 3 bases and J by 5 bases, and 10 bases separated the two germline ends. The CDR3 nucleotides read TGTGCCAGCAGTGACAGGGCCGGGGAGACCCAGTACTTC. It codes for CASSDRAGETQYF.

This clonotype was recorded many times. The chain has TRBV20-1 and TRBJ1-1, with a tentative D call TRBD1 (6 bases). This CDR3 is built from 15 residues. The germline gives CDR1 DFQATT, CDR2 SNEGSKA (reference sequence). Trimming shortened V by 8 bases and J by 0 bases, and 19 bases separated the two germline ends. The CDR3 nucleotides read TGCAGTCCTACACAGGGCGGGGGCATGAACACTGAAGCTTTCTTT. The encoded protein is CSPTQGGGMNTEAFF.

This chain links TRBV20-1 with TRBJ2-2, with a possible D match to TRBD1 (6 bases). Germline CDR1 and CDR2: DFQATT and SNEGSKA (reference sequence). The length of the CDR3 is 16 residues. Trimming cost V 2 bases and J 0 bases, with 13 bases left between them. This CDR3 is CSARQRTAANTGELFF. The CDR3, as DNA: TGCAGTGCTAGACAACGGACAGCCGCGAACACCGGGGAGCTGTTTTTT.

In this sample, this clonotype turned up a few times. This chain joins TRBV19 and TRBJ2-5; D perhaps matches TRBD1 (5 bases). The CDR3 covers 13 residues. V lost 6 bases and J lost 2, with 10 bases in between. CDR1 and CDR2 (germline): LNHDA, SQIVND (reference sequence). The CDR3 DNA is TGTGCCAGTAGGTCCAGGGCACAAGAGACCCAGTACTTC. Translated, it gives CASRSRAQETQYF.

This clonotype was recorded at least ten times. The chain joins TRBV7-2 to TRBJ2-3; a possible D gene is TRBD2 (6 bases). The CDR3 extends over 15 amino acids. V was pared by 7 bases and J by 2 bases, with 16 bases between. The germline gives CDR1 SGHTA, CDR2 FQGNSA. The CDR3, as DNA: TGTGCCAGCACCTCCGGTAGCGGTTACACAGATACGCAGTATTTT. Protein: CASTSGSGYTDTQYF.